These 17 T cell receptor beta chains share one sample of origin, sequenced in a study of blood T cell repertoires in COVID-19. Sequencing was performed with immunoSEQ multiplex PCR; in TCRdb, only in-frame clones are kept and a portion is missing. Counted here are about 220,000 clones, 83% occurring once; the ten biggest clones make up roughly 5%. The material sequenced was PBMCs or T cells enriched from blood (not recorded which). Every receptor here comes from a woman aged 45 to 65 who had been exposed to COVID-19.

This rearrangement joins TRBV19 to TRBJ1-2; maybe TRBD1 (6 bases). Trimming removed 1 base from V and 2 bases from J, with 11 bases in between. Germline V CDR1 and CDR2: LNHDA, SQIVND (reference sequence). The CDR3 sequence is 15 residues long. CDR3 sequence: CASSIARGANYGYTF. The CDR3 nucleotides read TGTGCCAGTAGTATAGCCAGGGGTGCCAACTATGGCTACACCTTC.

This clone has only one observation. J is TRBJ1-2 and V is TRBV14; unclear D gene. The CDR3 has 14 amino acids. In germline, CDR1 is SGHDN, CDR2 FVKESK. Trimming took 4 bases from V and 4 from J, leaving 13 bases between them. Written as DNA, the CDR3 is TGTGCCAGCAGCCCGAGCGGGGAAAGCTATGGCTACACCTTC. This encodes CASSPSGESYGYTF.

The chain combines TRBV18 with TRBJ1-3, with no clear D. The CDR3 contains 15 residues. V lost 3 bases and J 2 bases, leaving 11 bases between the germline ends. Germline V lookup: CDR1 KGHSH, CDR2 LQKENI. The chain's CDR3 is CASSPEVGAGNTIYF. Here the CDR3 DNA reads TGTGCCAGCTCACCGGAAGTCGGAGCTGGAAACACCATATATTTT.

J is TRBJ1-1 and V is TRBV7-9, with TRBD1 as a possible D gene (5 bases). The CDR3 has 14 residues. Germline assignment: CDR1 SEHNR and CDR2 FQNEAQ (reference sequence). Between the trimmed V and J ends, which lost 1 base and 5 bases, there was a span of 11 bases. The CDR3 nucleotides read TGTGCCAGCAGCTTAGTTCAGGGATCAACTGAAGCTTTCTTT. It yields the protein CASSLVQGSTEAFF. Full variable domain (missing parts from reference TRBV7-9 and TRBJ1-1): DTGVSQNPRHKITKRGQNVTFRCDPISEHNRLYWYRQTLGQGPEFLTYFQNEAQLEKSRLLSDRFSAERPKGSFSTLEIQRTEQGDSAMYLCASSLVQGSTEAFFGQGTRLTVV.

The chain employs TRBV6-1 and TRBJ1-1, with 7 bases aligning to TRBD1. The V gene end was trimmed by 0 bases and the J gene end by 0 bases; junction bases not matched to a gene: 4. This CDR3 contains 16 residues. Germline-derived CDR1 and CDR2 are MNHNS and SASEGT. CDR3 sequence reads: CASSEALGQMNTEAFF. The DNA for the CDR3 is TGTGCCAGCAGTGAAGCCTTGGGACAGATGAACACTGAAGCTTTCTTT.

In this sample, this clone turned up a few times. CDR3 DNA sequence: TGTGCCAGCAGTCGGGACTTTTGGGAGACCCAGTACTTC. It specifies CASSRDFWETQYF. This chain joins TRBV11-2 and TRBJ2-5, with D possibly being TRBD2 (6 bases). V lost 6 bases and J lost 5, with 13 bases in between. Germline CDR1 and CDR2: SGHAT and FQNNGV. There are 13 residues in the CDR3.

Here the CDR3 reads CASSRRGGNTEAFF. In nucleotides, the CDR3 is TGTGCCAGCAGCCGGCGGGGAGGTAACACTGAAGCTTTCTTT. This chain links TRBV9 with TRBJ1-1; D unclear. The germline V and J ends were trimmed by 4 bases and 2 bases, with 12 bases remaining between them. Per the germline V gene, CDR1 is SGDLS and CDR2 is YYNGEE. This CDR3 has 14 residues.

In this sample, this clone turned up a few times. This sequence joins TRBV7-2 and TRBJ2-2, with 8 bases lining up with TRBD2. The CDR3 has 16 amino acids. The trim removed 6 bases at V and 0 bases at J, leaving 6 bases unmatched. Germline V gives CDR1 SGHTA, CDR2 FQGNSA. The CDR3 protein is CASRSGAGANTGELFF. DNA of the CDR3: TGTGCCAGCAGATCCGGAGCGGGAGCGAACACCGGGGAGCTGTTTTTT.

The J gene is TRBJ1-5, the V gene TRBV27; D might be TRBD1 (6 bases). Germline CDR1 and CDR2: MNHEY and SMNVEV (reference sequence). The germline V and J ends were trimmed by 6 bases and 3 bases, with 15 bases remaining between them. The CDR3 loop spans 15 amino acids. CDR3 in amino acids: CASSPQGTPNQPQHF. The CDR3 DNA follows: TGTGCCAGCAGCCCCCAGGGGACCCCCAATCAGCCCCAGCATTTT.

Notes on this clone: The junction departs from the called germline gene at one end, perhaps through a read error. The chain combines TRBV19 with TRBJ1-3; no firm D call. Germline CDR1 is LNHDA and CDR2 is SQIVND (reference sequence). This CDR3 spans 15 amino acids. The CDR3 region is CASSLESGFGNTIYF. CDR3 bases: TGTGCCAGTAGTTTAGAGTCGGGATTTGGAAACACCATATATTTT.

The chain recombines TRBV11-2 with TRBJ1-2; TRBD1 aligns across 7 bases. The CDR3 sequence is 15 residues long. CDR1 is SGHAT, CDR2 FQNNGV, per germline. Trimming took 1 base from V and 7 from J; bases not matched to a gene: 9. CDR3 DNA: TGTGCCAGCAGCTTAGCGGACAGGTTATCGCCTGGCTACACCTTC. Translation gives CASSLADRLSPGYTF.

This chain connects TRBV6-2 or TRBV6-3 to TRBJ1-5; 7 bases align to TRBD1. Germline trimming cut 2 bases from V and 1 base from J; bases unmatched to any gene: 11. Germline V gene sequence: CDR1 MNHEY, CDR2 SVGEGT. This CDR3 spans 18 amino acids. The CDR3 protein is CASSYVAGQIGSNQPQHF. In nucleotides, the CDR3 is TGTGCCAGCAGTTACGTCGCGGGACAGATAGGCAGCAATCAGCCCCAGCATTTT.

This chain links TRBV19 with TRBJ1-1; 12 bases agree with TRBD1. From germline, CDR1 is LNHDA and CDR2 SQIVND (reference sequence). The CDR3 is 16 residues long. The trim removed 3 bases at V and 0 bases at J, leaving 2 bases unmatched. CDR3 residues: CASSIGTGGLNTEAFF. Here the CDR3 DNA reads TGTGCCAGTAGTATCGGGACAGGGGGCCTGAACACTGAAGCTTTCTTT.

The sample holds a few counts of this clone. The chain uses TRBV7-9 and TRBJ2-7, with 7 bases fitting TRBD2. Germline CDR1 and CDR2: SEHNR and FQNEAQ (reference sequence). The CDR3 totals 15 residues. V was clipped by 5 bases and J by 2 bases; unmatched bases: 9. CDR3 sequence reads: CASSGSGASTYEQYF. In DNA, the CDR3 is TGTGCCAGCAGCGGCAGCGGGGCGTCTACCTACGAGCAGTACTTC.

The chain couples TRBV7-9 to TRBJ1-2; D unresolved. The germline CDR1 and CDR2 sequences are SEHNR and FQNEAQ (reference sequence). The germline V and J ends were trimmed by 5 bases and 4 bases, with 26 bases remaining between them. The CDR3 length is 18 residues. The DNA for the CDR3 is TGTGCCAGCAGCCCATCACTCGCGGGGTGGGGAAGGATCTATGGCTACACCTTC. Protein sequence: CASSPSLAGWGRIYGYTF.

V usage is TRBV29-1 and J usage is TRBJ1-2; D is unclear. CDR3 length equals 16 residues. CDR1 SQVTM and CDR2 ANQGSEA come from the germline V gene. Trimming pared 3 bases from V and 2 bases from J, leaving 19 bases between. CDR3 in amino acids: CSVDGERLPLNYGYTF. The CDR3 region has the DNA TGCAGCGTTGACGGAGAGCGGCTCCCGTTGAACTATGGCTACACCTTC.

The chain employs TRBV19 and TRBJ1-1, with 10 bases aligning to TRBD1. This CDR3 spans 16 amino acids. V dropped 7 bases and J dropped 2; count of bases not matched to a gene: 10. Germline CDR1 and CDR2: LNHDA and SQIVND (reference sequence). This CDR3 is CASIPGDRGPNTEAFF. CDR3 in DNA: TGTGCCAGTATCCCGGGAGACAGGGGGCCTAACACTGAAGCTTTCTTT.